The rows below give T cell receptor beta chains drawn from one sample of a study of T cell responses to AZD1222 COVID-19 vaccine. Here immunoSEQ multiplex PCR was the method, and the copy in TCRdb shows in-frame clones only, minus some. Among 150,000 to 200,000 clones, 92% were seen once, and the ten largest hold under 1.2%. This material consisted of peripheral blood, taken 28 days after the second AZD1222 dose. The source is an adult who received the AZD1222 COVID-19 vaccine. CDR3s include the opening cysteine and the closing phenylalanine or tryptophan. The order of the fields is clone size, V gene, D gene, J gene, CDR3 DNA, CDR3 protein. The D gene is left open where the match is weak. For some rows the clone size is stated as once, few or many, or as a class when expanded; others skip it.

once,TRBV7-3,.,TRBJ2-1,TGTGCCAGCAGCTTCAATTCCGACAATGAGCAGTTCTTC,CASSFNSDNEQFF
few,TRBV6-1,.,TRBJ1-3,TGTGCCAGCAGTGGGGTTTTTACAACAGGGCCAGGAAACACCATATATTTT,CASSGVFTTGPGNTIYF
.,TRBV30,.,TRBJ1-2,TGTGCCTGGAGTGTACAACAGCTTGATGGCTACACCTTC,CAWSVQQLDGYTF
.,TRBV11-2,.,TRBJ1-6,TGTGCCAGCAGCCCCAGTCCGGGACATACGCCGCCAGGATCACCCCTCCACTTT,CASSPSPGHTPPGSPLHF
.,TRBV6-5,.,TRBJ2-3,TGTGCCAGCAGTTACGGGGGGGGCGTATTGCCAGATACGCAGTATTTT,CASSYGGGVLPDTQYF
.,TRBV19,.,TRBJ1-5,TGTGCCAGTACCCCTGGGGCGGCAAGCAATCAGCCCCAGCATTTT,CASTPGAASNQPQHF
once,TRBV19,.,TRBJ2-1,TGTGCCAGTACCACCGGGACATCGAGCTCCTACAATGAGCAGTTCTTC,CASTTGTSSSYNEQFF
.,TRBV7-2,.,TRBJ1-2,TGTGCCAGCAGCTTAAGTCTCACAGACGGACGCCACTATGGCTACACCTTC,CASSLSLTDGRHYGYTF
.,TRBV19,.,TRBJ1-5,TGTGCCAGTAGTATAGGAGGGGGGGCTCAGCAGCCCCAGCATTTT,CASSIGGGAQQPQHF
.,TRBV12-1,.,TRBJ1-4,TGTGCCAGCAGCTTTGACAGGCGCAATGAAAAACTGTTTTTT,CASSFDRRNEKLFF
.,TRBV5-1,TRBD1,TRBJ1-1,TGCGCCAGCAGCTTGGCAGGGGGTAACACTGAAGCTTTCTTT,CASSLAGGNTEAFF
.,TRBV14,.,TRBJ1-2,TGTGCCAGCAGCCAAGACGGAGACTATGGCTACACCTTC,CASSQDGDYGYTF
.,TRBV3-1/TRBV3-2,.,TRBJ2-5,TGTGCCAGCAGCCTTGGGACGACGGGGACCCAGTACTTC,CASSLGTTGTQYF
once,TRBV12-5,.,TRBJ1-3,TGTGCTAGTGGCCCCGGACGGGACTCTGGAAACACCATATATTTT,CASGPGRDSGNTIYF
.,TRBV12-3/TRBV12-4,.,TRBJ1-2,TGTGCCAGCAGTTGGAGTAACTATGGCTACACCTTC,CASSWSNYGYTF
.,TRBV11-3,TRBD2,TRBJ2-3,TGTGCCAGCAGCTTAGTAACTAGCGGGAGTACAGATACGCAGTATTTT,CASSLVTSGSTDTQYF
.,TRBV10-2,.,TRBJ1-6,TGCGCCAGCAGTGACAGGGCGAATTCACCCCTCCACTTT,CASSDRANSPLHF
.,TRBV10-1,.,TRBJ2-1,TGCGCCAGCGGAGCCGGGACCACCGCCGAGCAGTTCTTC,CASGAGTTAEQFF
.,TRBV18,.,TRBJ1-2,TGTGCCAGCTCACCAACGGAAGACTATGGCTACACCTTC,CASSPTEDYGYTF
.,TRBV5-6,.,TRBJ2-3,TGTGCCAGCAGCTCTATCAGGGGTCCGGGAGATACGCAGTATTTT,CASSSIRGPGDTQYF
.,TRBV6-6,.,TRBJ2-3,TGTGCCAGCAGTCCTAACAGGGTTAGCACAGATACGCAGTATTTT,CASSPNRVSTDTQYF
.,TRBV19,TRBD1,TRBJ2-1,TGTGCCAGTAGTATGGCCGGGACAGACAATGAGCAGTTCTTC,CASSMAGTDNEQFF
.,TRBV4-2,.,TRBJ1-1,TGTGCCAGCAGCCAAGATCGGCGGGGGGGCACTGAAGCTTTCTTT,CASSQDRRGGTEAFF
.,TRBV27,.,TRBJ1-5,TGTGCCAGCATTACGCGTGCTCGACCGGGACAAGGGTTTCAGCCCCAGCATTTT,CASITRARPGQGFQPQHF
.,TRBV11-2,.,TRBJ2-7,TGTGCCAGCAGCCTAGAAAACGAGCAGTACTTC,CASSLENEQYF
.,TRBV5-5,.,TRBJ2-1,TGTGCCAGCAGCTTGTCACAGTACAATGAGCAGTTCTTC,CASSLSQYNEQFF
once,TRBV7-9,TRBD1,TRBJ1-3,TGTGCCAGCAGCTCGCTGACAGGGGTCATCGAATATTTT,CASSSLTGVIEYF
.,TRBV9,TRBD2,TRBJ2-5,TGTGCCAGCAGCGTCCCTAGCGGGGGGGCTGAAGAGACCCAGTACTTC,CASSVPSGGAEETQYF
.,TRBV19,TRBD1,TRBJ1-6,TGTGCCAGTATCGGGACAGCACTTAATTCACCCCTCCACTTT,CASIGTALNSPLHF
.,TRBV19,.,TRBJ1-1,TGTGCCAGTAGTATGGTACGGGATCTTGGAGCTTTCTTT,CASSMVRDLGAFF
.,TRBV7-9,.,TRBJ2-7,TGTGCCAGCAGCTTAGGGGGCGGGTACGAGCAGTACTTC,CASSLGGGYEQYF
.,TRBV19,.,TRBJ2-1,TGTGCCAGTAGTATGAGGGGAACTGAGCAGTTCTTC,CASSMRGTEQFF
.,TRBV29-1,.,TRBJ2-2,TGCAGCGTTGGGGTCAGGGCCCCGGCCGGGGAGCTGTTTTTT,CSVGVRAPAGELFF
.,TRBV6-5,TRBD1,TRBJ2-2,TGTGCCAGCAGCGACCGGGACAGGATCACCGGGGAGCTGTTTTTT,CASSDRDRITGELFF